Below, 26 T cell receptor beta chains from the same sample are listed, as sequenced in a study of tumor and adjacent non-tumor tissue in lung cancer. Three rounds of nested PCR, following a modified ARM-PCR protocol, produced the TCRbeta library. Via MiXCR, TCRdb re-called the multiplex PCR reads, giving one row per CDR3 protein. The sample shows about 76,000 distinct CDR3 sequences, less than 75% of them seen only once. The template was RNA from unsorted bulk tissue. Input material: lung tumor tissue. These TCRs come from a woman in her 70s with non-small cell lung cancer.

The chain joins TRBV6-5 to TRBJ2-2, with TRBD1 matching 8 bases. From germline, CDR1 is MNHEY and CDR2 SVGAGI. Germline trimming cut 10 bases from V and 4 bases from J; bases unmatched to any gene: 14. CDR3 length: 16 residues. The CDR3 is CAISQGQGVSTGELFF. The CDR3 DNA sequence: TGTGCCATTAGCCAAGGACAGGGAGTCTCCACCGGGGAGCTGTTTTTT.

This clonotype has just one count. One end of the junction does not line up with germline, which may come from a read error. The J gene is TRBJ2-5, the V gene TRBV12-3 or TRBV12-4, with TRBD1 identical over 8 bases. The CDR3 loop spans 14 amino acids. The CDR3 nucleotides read TGCGCCAGCAGTTCCTTGGACAGGGTTGAGACCCAGTACTTC. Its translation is CASSSLDRVETQYF.

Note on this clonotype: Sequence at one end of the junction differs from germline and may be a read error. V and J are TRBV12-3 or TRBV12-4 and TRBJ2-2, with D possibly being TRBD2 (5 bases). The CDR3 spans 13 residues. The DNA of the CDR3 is TGTGCCAGTAGCCCTCAGCACACCGGGGAGCTGTCTTTT. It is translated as CASSPQHTGELSF.

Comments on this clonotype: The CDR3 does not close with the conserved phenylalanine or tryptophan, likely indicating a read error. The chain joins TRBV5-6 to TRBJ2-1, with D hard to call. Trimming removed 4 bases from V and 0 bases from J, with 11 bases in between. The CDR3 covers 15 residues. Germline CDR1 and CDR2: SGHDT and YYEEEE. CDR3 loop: CASSAGRSSYNEQFL. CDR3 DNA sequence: TGTGCCAGCAGCGCCGGACGCAGCTCCTACAATGAGCAGTTCCTC.

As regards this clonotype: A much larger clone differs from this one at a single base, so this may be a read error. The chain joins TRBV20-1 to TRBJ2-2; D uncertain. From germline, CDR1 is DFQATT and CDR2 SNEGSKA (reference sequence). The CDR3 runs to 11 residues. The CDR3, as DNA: TGCAATGCTCCTTTCTCCGGGGAGCTGTTTTTT. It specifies CNAPFSGELFF.

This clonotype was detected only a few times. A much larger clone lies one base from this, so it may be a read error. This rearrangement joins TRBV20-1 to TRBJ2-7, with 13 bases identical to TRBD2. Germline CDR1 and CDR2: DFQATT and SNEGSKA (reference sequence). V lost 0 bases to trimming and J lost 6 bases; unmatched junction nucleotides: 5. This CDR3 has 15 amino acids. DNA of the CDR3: TGCAGTGCTAGAGAGGGGACTAGCGGGAAGGGCGAGCAGTACTTC. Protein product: CSAREGTSGKGEQYF.

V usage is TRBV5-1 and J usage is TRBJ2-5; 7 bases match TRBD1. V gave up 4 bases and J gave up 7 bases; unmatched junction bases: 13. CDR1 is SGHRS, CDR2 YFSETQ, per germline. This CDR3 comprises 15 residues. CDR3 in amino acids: CASSMGQLKEGTQYF. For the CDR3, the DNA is TGCGCCAGCAGCATGGGACAGCTGAAGGAAGGGACCCAGTACTTC. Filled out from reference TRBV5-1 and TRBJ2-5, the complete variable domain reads KAGVTQTPRYLIKTRGQQVTLSCSPISGHRSVSWYQQTPGQGLQFLFEYFSETQRNKGNFPGRFSGRQFSNSRSEMNVSTLELGDSALYLCASSMGQLKEGTQYFGPGTRLLVL.

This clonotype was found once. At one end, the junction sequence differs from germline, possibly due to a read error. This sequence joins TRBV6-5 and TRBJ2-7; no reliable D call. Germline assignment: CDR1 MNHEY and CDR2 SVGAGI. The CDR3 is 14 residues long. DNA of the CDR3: TGTGGCAGCAGTACCCGAGGAACACGGTACGAGCAGTACTTC. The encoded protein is CGSSTRGTRYEQYF.

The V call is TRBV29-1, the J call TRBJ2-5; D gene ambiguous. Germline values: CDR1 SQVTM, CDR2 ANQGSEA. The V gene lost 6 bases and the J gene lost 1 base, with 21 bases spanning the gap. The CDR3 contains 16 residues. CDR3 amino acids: CSVKKGSPLFQETQYF. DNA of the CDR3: TGCAGCGTCAAAAAGGGTAGCCCTCTATTCCAAGAGACCCAGTACTTC.

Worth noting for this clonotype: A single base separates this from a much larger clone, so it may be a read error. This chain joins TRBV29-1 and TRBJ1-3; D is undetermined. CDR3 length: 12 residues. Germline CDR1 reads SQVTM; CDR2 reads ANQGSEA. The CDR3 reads CSVKGSGNTMHF. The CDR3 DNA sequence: TGCAGCGTTAAAGGCTCTGGAAACACCATGCATTTT.

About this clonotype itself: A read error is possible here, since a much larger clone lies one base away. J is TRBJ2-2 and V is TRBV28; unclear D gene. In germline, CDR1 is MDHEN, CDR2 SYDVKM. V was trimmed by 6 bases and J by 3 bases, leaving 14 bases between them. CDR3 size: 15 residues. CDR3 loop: CASSPRRSYTGELFF. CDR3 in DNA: TGTGCCAGCAGCCCCCGCCGTTCGTACACCGGGGAGCTGTTTTTT.

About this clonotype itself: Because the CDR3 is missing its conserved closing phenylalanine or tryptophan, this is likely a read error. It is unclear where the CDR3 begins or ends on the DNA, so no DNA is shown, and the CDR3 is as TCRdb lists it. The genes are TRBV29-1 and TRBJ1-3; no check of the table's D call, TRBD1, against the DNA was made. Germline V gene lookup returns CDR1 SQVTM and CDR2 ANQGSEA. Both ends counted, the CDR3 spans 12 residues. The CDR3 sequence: CSVRGSGNTIHY.

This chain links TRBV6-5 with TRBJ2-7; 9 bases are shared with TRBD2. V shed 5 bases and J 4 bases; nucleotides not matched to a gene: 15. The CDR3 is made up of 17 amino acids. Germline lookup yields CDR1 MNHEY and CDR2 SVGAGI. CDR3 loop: CASSNTSGSASLYEQYF. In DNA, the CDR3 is TGTGCCAGCAGTAACACTAGCGGGTCGGCGTCCTTATACGAGCAGTACTTC.

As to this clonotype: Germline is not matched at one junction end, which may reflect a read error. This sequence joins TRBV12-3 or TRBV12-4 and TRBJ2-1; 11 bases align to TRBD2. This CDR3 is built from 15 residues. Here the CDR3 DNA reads TGTGCCAGCAGATCGGGACTAGCGGAGTCCAATGAGGAGTTCTTC. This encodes CASRSGLAESNEEFF.

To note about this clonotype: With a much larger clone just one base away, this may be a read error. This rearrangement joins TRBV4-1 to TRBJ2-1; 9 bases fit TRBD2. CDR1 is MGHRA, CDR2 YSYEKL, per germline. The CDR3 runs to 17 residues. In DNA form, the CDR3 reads TGCGCCAGCAGCCGTCTCTCTAGCGGGGCCTACTACAATGAGAAGTTCTTC. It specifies CASSRLSSGAYYNEKFF.

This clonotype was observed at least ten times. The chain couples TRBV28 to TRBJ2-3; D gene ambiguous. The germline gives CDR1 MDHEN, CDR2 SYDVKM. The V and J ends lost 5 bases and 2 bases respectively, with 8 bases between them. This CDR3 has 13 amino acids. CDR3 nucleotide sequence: TGTGCCAGCAGTCCCTCATCCACAGATACGCAGTATTTT. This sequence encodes CASSPSSTDTQYF.

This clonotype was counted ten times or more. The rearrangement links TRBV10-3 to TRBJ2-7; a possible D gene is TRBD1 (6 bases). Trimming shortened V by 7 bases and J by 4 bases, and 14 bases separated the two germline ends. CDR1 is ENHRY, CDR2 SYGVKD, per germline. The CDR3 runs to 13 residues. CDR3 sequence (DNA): TGTGCCATCAATACCGGGACATCATACGAGCAGTACTTC. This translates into CAINTGTSYEQYF.

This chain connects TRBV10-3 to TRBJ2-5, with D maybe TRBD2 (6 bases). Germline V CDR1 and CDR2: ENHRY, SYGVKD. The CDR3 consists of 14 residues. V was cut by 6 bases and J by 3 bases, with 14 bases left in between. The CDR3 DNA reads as TGTGCCATCAGCCTGGGACTCCTAAAAGAGACCCAGTACTTC. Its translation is CAISLGLLKETQYF.

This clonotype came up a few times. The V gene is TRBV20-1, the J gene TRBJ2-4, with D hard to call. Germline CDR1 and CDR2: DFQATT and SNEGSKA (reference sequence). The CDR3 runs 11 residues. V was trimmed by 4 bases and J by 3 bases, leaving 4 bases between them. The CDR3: CSAIDKNIQYF. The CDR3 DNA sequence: TGCAGTGCTATCGACAAAAACATTCAGTACTTC.

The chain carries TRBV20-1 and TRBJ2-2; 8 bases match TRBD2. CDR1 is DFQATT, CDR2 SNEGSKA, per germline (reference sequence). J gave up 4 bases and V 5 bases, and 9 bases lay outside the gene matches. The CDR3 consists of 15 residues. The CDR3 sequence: CSAPKAGAGTGELFF. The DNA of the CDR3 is TGCAGTGCTCCTAAAGCGGGGGCGGGCACCGGGGAGCTGTTTTTT.

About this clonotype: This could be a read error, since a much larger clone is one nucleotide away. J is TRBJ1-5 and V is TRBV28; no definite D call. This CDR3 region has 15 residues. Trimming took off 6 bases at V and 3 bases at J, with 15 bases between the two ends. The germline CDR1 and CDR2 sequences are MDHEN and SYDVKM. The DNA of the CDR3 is TGTGCCAGCAGGATTCACTGGGATCTCAATCAGCCCCAGCATTTT. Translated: CASRIHWDLNQPQHF.

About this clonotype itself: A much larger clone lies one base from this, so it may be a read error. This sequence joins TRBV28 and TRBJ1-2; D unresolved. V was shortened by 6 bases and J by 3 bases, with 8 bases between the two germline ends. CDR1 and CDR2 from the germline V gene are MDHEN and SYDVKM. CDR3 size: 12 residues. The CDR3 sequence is CASRVMDYGYTF. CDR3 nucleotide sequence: TGTGCCAGCAGGGTAATGGACTATGGCTACACCTTC.

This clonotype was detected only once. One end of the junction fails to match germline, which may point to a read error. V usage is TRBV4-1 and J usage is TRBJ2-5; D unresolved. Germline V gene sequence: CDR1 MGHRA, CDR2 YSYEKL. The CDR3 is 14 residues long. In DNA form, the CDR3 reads TGCGCCAGCAGCCATCAAGGATCTTTCGAGACCCACTACTTC. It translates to CASSHQGSFETHYF.

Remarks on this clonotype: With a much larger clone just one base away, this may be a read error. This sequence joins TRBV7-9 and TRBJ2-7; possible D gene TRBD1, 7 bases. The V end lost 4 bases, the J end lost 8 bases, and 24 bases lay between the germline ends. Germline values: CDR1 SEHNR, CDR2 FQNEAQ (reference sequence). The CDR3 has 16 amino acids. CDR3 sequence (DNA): TGTGCCAGCAGCTCGGGACAGAAGGGACTTATATACAAGCAGTACTTC. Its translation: CASSSGQKGLIYKQYF. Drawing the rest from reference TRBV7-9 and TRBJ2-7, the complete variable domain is DTGVSQNPRHKITKRGQNVTFRCDPISEHNRLYWYRQTLGQGPEFLTYFQNEAQLEKSRLLSDRFSAERPKGSFSTLEIQRTEQGDSAMYLCASSSGQKGLIYKQYFGPGTRLTVT.

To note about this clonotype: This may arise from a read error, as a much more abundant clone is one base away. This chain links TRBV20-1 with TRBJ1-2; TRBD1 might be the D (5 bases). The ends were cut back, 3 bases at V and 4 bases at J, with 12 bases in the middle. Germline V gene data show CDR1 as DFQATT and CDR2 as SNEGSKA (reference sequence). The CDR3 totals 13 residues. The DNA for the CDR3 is TGCAGTGCTAGGAAGGACAACTTCTATGGCTACACCTTC. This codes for CSARKDNFYGYTF.

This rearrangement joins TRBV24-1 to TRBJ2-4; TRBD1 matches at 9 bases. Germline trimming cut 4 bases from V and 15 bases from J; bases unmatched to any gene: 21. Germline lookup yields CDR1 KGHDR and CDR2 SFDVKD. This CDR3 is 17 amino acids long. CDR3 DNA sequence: TGTGCCACCAGTGACCCTACAGGGGGCCGGGCAAAAAACAATCGGTACTTC. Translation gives CATSDPTGGRAKNNRYF.